This TCR beta chain was retrieved from a study of T cells in Graves' hyperthyroidism and ophthalmopathy. Regarding this clonotype: Its cognate antigen is unknown.

The source material, RNA transcripts, was used to amplify TCR beta CDR3 regions. HTBI primers drove first-round RT-PCR of the TCR CDR3. TCRdb used MiXCR to reprocess the multiplex PCR reads, holding one entry per CDR3 protein. This table has hundreds of thousands of distinct CDR3 sequences, over 20% appearing once. Fresh peripheral blood, 8 to 10 ml, was the source of the PBMCs. Study-level findings and limits: In the analysis, a 13 V-J model separated ophthalmopathy from stable hyperthyroidism. Onset of ophthalmopathy came a median 6.5 months after the model predicted it.

This receptor was identified in a man aged 30 to 39 with Graves' ophthalmopathy. Sequenced input: blood.

CDR3: CASSLWSGDSGRVFGVYEQFF. The CDR3 bases are TGTGCCAGCAGCTTGTGGTCCGGGGACAGCGGGAGGGTTTTCGGAGTCTATGAGCAGTTCTTC. The chain employs TRBV7-9 and TRBJ2-1; 10 bases are shared with TRBD2. This CDR3 comprises 21 residues. The germline V gene has CDR1 SEHNR and CDR2 FQNEAQ (reference sequence). With V trimmed by 3 bases and J by 8 bases, 25 bases remained unmatched. Full variable domain (rest looked up from reference TRBV7-9 and TRBJ2-1): DTGVSQNPRHKITKRGQNVTFRCDPISEHNRLYWYRQTLGQGPEFLTYFQNEAQLEKSRLLSDRFSAERPKGSFSTLEIQRTEQGDSAMYLCASSLWSGDSGRVFGVYEQFFGPGTRLTVL.